This T cell receptor (beta chain) is from a study of blood T cell repertoires in COVID-19. Study at large: The United States, Italy and Spain provided the acute and convalescent COVID-19 samples. Sources were T cells, B-cell-depleted T cells, or PBMCs; the material itself was cDNA or gDNA.

This clone appeared once. This CDR3 contains 16 residues. With V trimmed by 4 bases and J by 4 bases, 10 bases remained unmatched. From germline, CDR1 is MNHNS and CDR2 SASEGT. Original methodology: The assay estimated nucleated cells by amplifying reference gene primers. Method: immunoSEQ multiplex PCR; TCRdb's copy keeps in-frame clones and lacks some. For V, J and clone size, that table is used; D and trimming come from the DNA. The sample consists of 20,000 to 30,000 clones, roughly 90% of them appearing once. This receptor was taken from a man aged 65-85 years with acute or convalescent COVID-19. The chain combines TRBV6-1 with TRBJ1-2; TRBD1 aligns across 9 bases. The sequenced material came from peripheral blood. The CDR3 here is CASSAPGQGGGYGYTF. CDR3 DNA sequence: TGTGCCAGCAGTGCTCCGGGACAGGGAGGCGGCTATGGCTACACCTTC.